Below, 13 T cell receptor beta chains from the same sample are listed, as sequenced in a study of CD4 T cells in relation to SARS-CoV-2 and coronaviruses. Generated by immunoSEQ multiplex PCR, the TCRdb table keeps only in-frame clones and is missing some. In the table there are tens of thousands of clones, 75% to 90% of which are singletons. The specimen was memory CD4+ T cells from PBMCs. Receptors originate from an adult with COVID-19.

The chain combines TRBV6-4 with TRBJ2-3; the match to TRBD2 covers 7 bases. Looked up from germline, CDR1 is MRHNA and CDR2 is SNTAGT. This CDR3 region has 14 residues. The J segment lost 3 bases and the V segment lost 0 bases, leaving 0 bases of the junction unmatched. This CDR3 is CASSDSRETDTQYF. CDR3 sequence (DNA): TGTGCCAGCAGTGACTCGCGGGAGACAGATACGCAGTATTTT.

This rearrangement joins TRBV7-2 to TRBJ2-3; 7 nucleotides align to TRBD2. The CDR3 consists of 14 residues. Germline CDR1 is SGHTA and CDR2 is FQGNSA. With 3 bases clipped from V and 5 bases from J, the junction kept 5 bases outside the gene matches. CDR3 protein: CASSLGGSKDTQYF. CDR3 bases: TGTGCCAGCAGCTTGGGCGGGAGTAAAGATACGCAGTATTTT.

The chain recombines TRBV27 with TRBJ2-7; 7 bases align to TRBD2. Germline V gives CDR1 MNHEY, CDR2 SMNVEV (reference sequence). After removal of 3 bases from V and 3 bases from J, the junction contained 5 bases not matched to a gene. This CDR3 has 14 amino acids. CDR3 amino acids: CASSFTSAVYEQYF. The DNA for the CDR3 is TGTGCCAGCAGTTTTACTAGCGCAGTCTACGAGCAGTACTTC.

This clone came up once. V gene TRBV5-6 combines with J gene TRBJ2-7, with a tentative D call TRBD2 (5 bases). The ends were cut back, 3 bases at V and 2 bases at J, with 18 bases in the middle. Germline CDR1 and CDR2: SGHDT and YYEEEE. The CDR3 is 16 amino acids. The CDR3 region is CASSYVGFLGAYEQYF. In DNA, the CDR3 is TGTGCCAGCAGCTATGTTGGGTTTTTGGGAGCCTACGAGCAGTACTTC.

The chain couples TRBV5-1 to TRBJ1-1, with 7 bases matching TRBD1. Per germline, CDR1 SGHRS and CDR2 YFSETQ. The ends lost 5 bases at V and 1 base at J; junction bases unmatched: 2. The CDR3 sequence is 13 residues long. CDR3 DNA: TGCGCCAGCAGGCGACAGGGGAACACTGAAGCTTTCTTT. This sequence encodes CASRRQGNTEAFF.

This clone showed up just a few times. J is TRBJ1-3 and V is TRBV5-1; D uncertain. Germline CDR1 and CDR2: SGHRS and YFSETQ. V was pared by 4 bases and J by 8 bases, with 10 bases between. The CDR3 runs 12 residues. The CDR3 bases are TGCGCCAGCAGCAGGTCCTTCGACACCATATATTTT. This codes for CASSRSFDTIYF.

The V call is TRBV28, the J call TRBJ2-7; D is unclear. With 11 bases removed from V and 5 bases from J, the gap between germline ends came to 13 bases. The germline V gene has CDR1 MDHEN and CDR2 SYDVKM. The CDR3 extends over 11 amino acids. In DNA form, the CDR3 reads TGTGCCGCACGGCGGCGCGACGAGCAGTACTTC. This codes for CAARRRDEQYF. The full variable domain, its missing parts supplied by reference TRBV28 and TRBJ2-7, is DVKVTQSSRYLVKRTGEKVFLECVQDMDHENMFWYRQDPGLGLRLIYFSYDVKMKEKGDIPEGYSVSREKKERFSLILESASTNQTSMYLCAARRRDEQYFGPGTRLTVT.

The chain has TRBV27 and TRBJ1-2; no reliable D call. The length of the CDR3 is 18 residues. V lost 0 bases and J 2 bases, leaving 19 bases between the germline ends. Germline V lookup: CDR1 MNHEY, CDR2 SMNVEV (reference sequence). The DNA for the CDR3 is TGTGCCAGCAGTTTATCAGGACCGAATCCCGGGAAAAACTATGGCTACACCTTC. Its translation is CASSLSGPNPGKNYGYTF.

This clone has only one observation. The V call is TRBV19, the J call TRBJ1-2; 8 bases match TRBD1. The trim removed 7 bases at V and 5 bases at J, leaving 9 bases unmatched. The CDR3 has 14 residues. The germline V gene has CDR1 LNHDA and CDR2 SQIVND (reference sequence). CDR3 DNA: TGTGCCAGTACGAGACGGGACAGGACTTATGGCTACACCTTC. Translated, it gives CASTRRDRTYGYTF. The variable domain in full, completed from reference TRBV19 and TRBJ1-2, reads DGGITQSPKYLFRKEGQNVTLSCEQNLNHDAMYWYRQDPGQGLRLIYYSQIVNDFQKGDIAEGYSVSREKKESFPLTVTSAQKNPTAFYLCASTRRDRTYGYTFGSGTRLTVV.

Comment on this clone: One end of the junction is discordant with germline, which a read error may explain. This chain links TRBV19 with TRBJ1-2; D ambiguous. The CDR3 has 12 amino acids. In germline, CDR1 is LNHDA, CDR2 SQIVND (reference sequence). The CDR3 spells CASSGLNYGYTF. In nucleotides, the CDR3 is TGTGCCAGCTCCGGACTGAACTATGGGTACACCTTC.

Here the CDR3 reads CASSPGTEGQPQHF. The CDR3 nucleotides read TGTGCCAGCAGCCCTGGGACAGAGGGGCAGCCCCAGCATTTT. V is TRBV28 and J is TRBJ1-5; 7 bases line up with TRBD1. CDR3 length equals 14 residues. Losses at the gene ends were 6 bases for V and 7 bases for J; bases not matched to a gene: 9. CDR1 is MDHEN, CDR2 SYDVKM, per germline.

V is TRBV7-6 and J is TRBJ2-2; 7 nucleotides align to TRBD1. This CDR3 comprises 17 residues. The J segment lost 9 bases and the V segment lost 5 bases, leaving 18 bases of the junction unmatched. CDR1 is SGHVS and CDR2 is FNYEAQ in the germline V gene. In DNA, the CDR3 is TGTGCCAGCAGCCTACCCTTCCCAACAGGGGTCTTTCGGGAGCTGTTTTTT. It encodes CASSLPFPTGVFRELFF.

J is TRBJ1-2 and V is TRBV30, with D unclear. Deletions cut 1 base from V and 7 bases from J, with 7 bases between. Germline V CDR1 and CDR2: GTSNPN, SVGIG (reference sequence). The CDR3 is made up of 11 amino acids. As DNA, the CDR3 is TGTGCCTGGAGTGGGGCCCCTGGCTACACCTTC. It translates to CAWSGAPGYTF.